Listed below are T cell receptor beta chains from one sample, sequenced in a study of Tregs in tolerant kidney transplant recipients. The table came from immunoSEQ multiplex PCR; TCRdb's copy has only in-frame clones and leaves some out. The sample has about 240,000 clones, more than 65% seen once. The sample taken for sequencing was CD4+ T cells from blood. Receptors originate from a human donor in good health. Both conserved end residues are part of each CDR3. A D gene is named only where the DNA matches it firmly. Clone size is given for some rows only: seen once, a few or many times, or a class if the clone is expanded.

>TRBJ2-7|TRBD2|TRBV19|NA
TGTGCCAGTAGTTTGCTGGGAGGGAACTACGAGCAGTACTTC
CASSLLGGNYEQYF
>TRBJ2-3|NA|TRBV4-1|NA
TGCGCCAGCAGCCCTGGGCGCACGGGCGCTCTTCCCGGGGATACGCAGTATTTT
CASSPGRTGALPGDTQYF
>TRBJ2-3|NA|TRBV9|NA
TGTGCCAGCAGCGTAGCGTACACCTGGGGCACAGATACGCAGTATTTT
CASSVAYTWGTDTQYF
>TRBJ2-1|TRBD2|TRBV7-9|once
TGTGCCAGCAACCTGCCGGGGGGAGCTAGCCGGAGAGCTTACAATGAGCAGTTCTTC
CASNLPGGASRRAYNEQFF
>TRBJ1-1|NA|TRBV11-2|once
TGTGCCAGCAGCTCGACCTTCATGAACACTGAAGCTTTCTTT
CASSSTFMNTEAFF
>TRBJ1-1|TRBD1|TRBV27|NA
TGTGCCAGCAGTTTCTGGGACAGGGGGCCGGCTTTCTTT
CASSFWDRGPAFF
>TRBJ2-7|TRBD1|TRBV7-6|NA
TGTGCCAGCAGCTTATCGGGACAGGGCAGCCACGAGCAGTACTTC
CASSLSGQGSHEQYF
>TRBJ1-5|NA|TRBV18|NA
TGTGCCAGCTCACCACCAGTGTCACATAATAGCAATCAGCCCCAGCATTTT
CASSPPVSHNSNQPQHF
>TRBJ2-7|TRBD2|TRBV5-1|NA
TGCGCCAGCAGCGAAACCGGGACTAGGGGCAAGCAGTACTTC
CASSETGTRGKQYF
>TRBJ1-1|NA|TRBV9|few
TGTGCCAGCAGCGCCGAGGACATTCCGGTCGGTCGCGGAGCTTTCTTT
CASSAEDIPVGRGAFF
>TRBJ1-3|NA|TRBV9|NA
TGTGCCAGCAGCTCCTCGGGGGTCTCTGGAAACACCATATATTTT
CASSSSGVSGNTIYF
>TRBJ2-1|TRBD2|TRBV5-4|once
TGTGCCAGCAGCTTGTATTTCTTAGCGGGGACCTACTACAATGAGCAGTTCTTC
CASSLYFLAGTYYNEQFF
>TRBJ1-4|NA|TRBV4-1|NA
TGCGCCAGCAGCCAAGCGACAAAGGAAAAACTGTTTTTT
CASSQATKEKLFF
>TRBJ2-7|NA|TRBV6-5|NA
TGTGCCAGCAGTCCCGGGACCGAGAGCTCCTACGAGCAGTACTTC
CASSPGTESSYEQYF
>TRBJ2-1|NA|TRBV6-1|NA
TGTGCCAGCAGTGAAAAGGTAGTGGATGAGCAGTTCTTC
CASSEKVVDEQFF
>TRBJ2-1|TRBD1|TRBV6-5|once
TGTGCCAGCAGTTACACAGGGGGTCTCAATGAGCAGTTCTTC
CASSYTGGLNEQFF
>TRBJ1-1|NA|TRBV5-1|once
TGCGCCAGCAGCCACCAGACACCGAACACTGAAGCTTTCTTT
CASSHQTPNTEAFF
>TRBJ1-2|TRBD1|TRBV5-4|NA
TGTGCCAGCAGCTCCGGGACAGACTATAACTATGGCTACACCTTC
CASSSGTDYNYGYTF
>TRBJ1-5|NA|TRBV7-9|NA
TGTGCCAGCAGCTTGGGCAATCAGCCCCAGCATTTT
CASSLGNQPQHF
>TRBJ2-7|NA|TRBV21-1|NA
TGTGCCAGCAGGGAAAGGGAGGGGCCACTCATCCCCTACGAGCAGTACTTC
CASREREGPLIPYEQYF
>TRBJ2-2|TRBD2|TRBV27|NA
TGTGCCAGCAGTTCCCTGCAGCGGGAGGCCGGGGAGCTGTTTTTT
CASSSLQREAGELFF
>TRBJ2-1|TRBD1|TRBV6-1|NA
TGTGCCAGCAGCCCGGGACAGCTGTACAATGAGCAGTTCTTC
CASSPGQLYNEQFF
>TRBJ1-6|NA|TRBV2|NA
TGTGCCAGCATAGATCAATATAATTCACCCCTCCACTTT
CASIDQYNSPLHF
>TRBJ2-3|TRBD2|TRBV30|NA
TGTGCCTGGAGTGGGCCTAGCGGGTACACAGATACGCAGTATTTT
CAWSGPSGYTDTQYF
>TRBJ1-2|NA|TRBV10-1|NA
TGCGCCAGCAGTGAAGTCCGCAGCTATGGCTACACCTTC
CASSEVRSYGYTF
>TRBJ2-7|TRBD1|TRBV5-1|NA
TGCGCCAGCAGCTCGACCCCGACAGGGCGCAGCTCCTACGAGCAGTACTTC
CASSSTPTGRSSYEQYF
>TRBJ2-2|NA|TRBV9|NA
TGTGCCAGCAGCGAGGGCAAACCCGGGGAGCTGTTTTTT
CASSEGKPGELFF
>TRBJ1-4|NA|TRBV29-1|NA
TGCAGCGCGAGTGGGGGGATTAATGAAAAACTGTTTTTT
CSASGGINEKLFF
>TRBJ2-5|TRBD2|TRBV7-9|NA
TGTGCCAGCAGCACGGGACTAGCGGGAGTAGGAGAGACCCAGTACTTC
CASSTGLAGVGETQYF
>TRBJ2-5|NA|TRBV29-1|NA
TGCAGCGTTGAACAAATAGCCCTTACCCGGACCCAGTACTTC
CSVEQIALTRTQYF
>TRBJ2-1|TRBD2|TRBV27|NA
TGTGCCAGCAAGGTGTTTTCGGGAGGGCGGATTTACAATGAGCAGTTCTTC
CASKVFSGGRIYNEQFF
>TRBJ1-1|NA|TRBV7-9|NA
TGTGCCAGCAGCTTAGTCCTCCTCGGAACTGAAGCTTTCTTT
CASSLVLLGTEAFF
>TRBJ2-3|TRBD2|TRBV5-6|NA
TGTGCCAGCAGCCGTATAGCGGGAGGGCCAAAAGAGAGCACGCAGTATTTT
CASSRIAGGPKESTQYF
>TRBJ1-2|NA|TRBV19|few
TGTGCCAGTAGTAGGGACTTCTATGGCTACACCTTC
CASSRDFYGYTF
>TRBJ1-3|NA|TRBV19|few
TGTGCCAGTACCAGGACAGCCTCTGGAAACACCATATATTTT
CASTRTASGNTIYF
>TRBJ1-3|NA|TRBV12-5|NA
TGTGCTAGTGGTTTGGCCCCGACAGATGGAAACACCATATATTTT
CASGLAPTDGNTIYF
>TRBJ2-5|TRBD2|TRBV30|NA
TGTGCCTGGGTTCCGGTGACTAGCGGGGGCTTGGGGACCCAGTACTTC
CAWVPVTSGGLGTQYF
>TRBJ2-2|NA|TRBV25-1|NA
TGTGCCAGCAGTGAAAGCGGGAACACCGGGGAGCTGTTTTTT
CASSESGNTGELFF
>TRBJ1-1|TRBD1|TRBV19|NA
TGTGCCAGTAGTAAACCGGCAGGGGGCTCTATTACTGAAGCTTTCTTT
CASSKPAGGSITEAFF
>TRBJ2-6|NA|TRBV19|NA
TGTGCCAGTACGAGGGGCTCTGGGGCCAACGTCCTGACTTTC
CASTRGSGANVLTF
>TRBJ2-3|TRBD2|TRBV10-1|NA
TGCGCCAGCAGTGGGGCCCGCCGCGGGAGATCAGATACGCAGTATTTT
CASSGARRGRSDTQYF
>TRBJ2-2|NA|TRBV7-7|NA
TGTGCCAGCAGCTTAGTCGCGACTGGAGCCGGGGAGCTGTTTTTT
CASSLVATGAGELFF
>TRBJ1-5|NA|TRBV5-1|once
TGCGCCAGCAGCCCCGGGGCAGGTCTCAATCAGCCCCAGCATTTT
CASSPGAGLNQPQHF
>TRBJ2-7|NA|TRBV5-1|NA
TGCGCCAGCAGCTTGCAGGGCTCCTACGAGCAGTACTTC
CASSLQGSYEQYF
>TRBJ2-7|NA|TRBV11-2|NA
TGTGCCAGCAGCAATCACCCGGGACACACTTACGAGCAGTACTTC
CASSNHPGHTYEQYF
>TRBJ1-2|NA|TRBV7-9|NA
TGTGCCAGCAGCAACCGGGACGCACCTACTACTGGCTACACCTTC
CASSNRDAPTTGYTF
>TRBJ1-3|NA|TRBV5-5|NA
TGTGCCAGCAGCTTTTCCGCACCTGACACCATATATTTT
CASSFSAPDTIYF
>TRBJ2-7|TRBD1|TRBV19|NA
TGTGCCAGTAGAAGCGGAGGGACAGGGGTGCCCTACGAGCAGTACTTC
CASRSGGTGVPYEQYF
>TRBJ2-3|TRBD2|TRBV11-1|NA
TGTGCCAGCAGCCCCGGGACTAGTCCGGTTACGCAGTATTTT
CASSPGTSPVTQYF
>TRBJ1-2|TRBD1|TRBV6-5|NA
TGTGCCAGCAGCCCGCCGGGACAGGGGCGCTATGGCTACACCTTC
CASSPPGQGRYGYTF